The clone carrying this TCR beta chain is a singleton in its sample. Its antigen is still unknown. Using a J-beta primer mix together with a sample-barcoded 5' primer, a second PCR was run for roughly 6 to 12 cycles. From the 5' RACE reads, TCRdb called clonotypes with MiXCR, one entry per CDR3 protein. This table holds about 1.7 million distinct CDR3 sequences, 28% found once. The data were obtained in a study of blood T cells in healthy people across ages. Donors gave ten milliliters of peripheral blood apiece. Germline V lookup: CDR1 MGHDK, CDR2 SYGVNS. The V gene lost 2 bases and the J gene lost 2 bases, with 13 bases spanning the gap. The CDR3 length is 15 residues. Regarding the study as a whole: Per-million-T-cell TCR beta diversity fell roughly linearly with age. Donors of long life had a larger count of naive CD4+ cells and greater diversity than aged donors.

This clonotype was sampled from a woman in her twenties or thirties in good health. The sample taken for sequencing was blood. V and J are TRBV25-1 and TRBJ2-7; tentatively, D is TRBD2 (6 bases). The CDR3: CASSERWDLTYEQYF. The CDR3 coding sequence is TGTGCCAGCAGTGAAAGGTGGGACTTGACCTACGAGCAGTACTTC.